This paragraph reports one T cell receptor beta chain. Its antigen is unknown. Trimming stripped 6 bases from V and 7 bases from J, with 18 bases between. The CDR3 totals 14 residues. CDR1 is SNHLY, CDR2 FYNNEI, per germline. For TCR beta, libraries came from quantitative 5'-RACE with molecular barcodes. TCRdb independently ran MiXCR on the 5' RACE reads; one entry per CDR3 protein. The data contain around 440,000 distinct CDR3 sequences, about a sixth of them singletons. The data were taken from a study of CD8 T cells in ankylosing spondylitis. Study findings and constraints: Made up of about eight highly homologous variants, a TCR beta motif appeared characteristic of ankylosing spondylitis blood. Before this, some motif variants had been reported in reactive arthritis synovial fluid and blood. According to the report, clones linked to the disease were significantly enriched in matched synovial fluid samples taken from ankylosing spondylitis patients. The disease-linked clones had a CD8+ phenotype and low blood frequencies.

Source material: blood, either unsorted or a sorted T cell fraction (not recorded which). This receptor was identified in a male donor with ankylosing spondylitis. This rearrangement joins TRBV2 to TRBJ1-1, with D possibly matching TRBD1 (6 bases). The CDR3 loop reads CASRAGGAASEAFF. In DNA, the CDR3 is TGTGCCAGCAGGGCTGGGGGGGCGGCAAGTGAAGCTTTCTTT.